A single sample is the source of the 7 T cell receptor beta chains below, sequenced in a study of cytomegalovirus exposure and HLA in healthy donors. Researchers ran the PCR with 60 Vbeta and 13 Jbeta primers. Clones were sequenced by immunoSEQ multiplex PCR, and TCRdb holds only the in-frame ones, with some missing. The sample has fewer than 150,000 clones, 74% seen once. The source material was PBMCs. The origin of the receptors is a woman between 45 and 65 years old in good health and CMV-seropositive.

This rearrangement joins TRBV30 to TRBJ1-6; tentatively, D is TRBD1 (5 bases). The V end lost 2 bases, the J end lost 9 bases, and 14 bases lay between the germline ends. Germline V gene sequence: CDR1 GTSNPN, CDR2 SVGIG (reference sequence). The CDR3 spans 14 residues. In DNA, the CDR3 is TGTGCCTGGAGTATGGGAGGGGAGGGTTCACCCCTCCACTTT. It translates to CAWSMGGEGSPLHF. Drawing the rest from reference TRBV30 and TRBJ1-6, the complete variable domain is SQTIHQWPATLVQPVGSPLSLECTVEGTSNPNLYWYRQAAGRGLQLLFYSVGIGQISSEVPQNLSASRPQDRQFILSSKKLLLSDSGFYLCAWSMGGEGSPLHFGNGTRLTVT.

This chain uses TRBV7-2 with TRBJ2-3; 11 bases match TRBD2. This CDR3 is built from 12 residues. The V gene's germline CDR1 is SGHTA and CDR2 FQGNSA. Germline trimming cut 3 bases from V and 10 bases from J; bases unmatched to any gene: 0. The CDR3 region is CASSFSGGAQYF. Here the CDR3 DNA reads TGTGCCAGCAGCTTTAGCGGGGGGGCGCAGTATTTT.

This clone has just one count. The chain joins TRBV7-2 to TRBJ2-3; D not resolved. This CDR3 has 11 residues. The V end lost 8 bases, the J end lost 6 bases, and 9 bases lay between the germline ends. Germline V gives CDR1 SGHTA, CDR2 FQGNSA. The CDR3 reads CASRRLDTQYF. CDR3 bases: TGTGCCAGCCGTCGGTTGGATACGCAGTATTTT.

J is TRBJ1-1 and V is TRBV19; the D is unclear. V lost 5 bases and J 3 bases, leaving 13 bases between the germline ends. CDR1 and CDR2 from the germline V gene are LNHDA and SQIVND (reference sequence). The CDR3 runs to 14 residues. The CDR3 DNA is TGTGCCAGTAGTTCGGGAATTTGGGACACTGAAGCTTTCTTT. Its protein is CASSSGIWDTEAFF. Full variable domain (missing parts from reference TRBV19 and TRBJ1-1): DGGITQSPKYLFRKEGQNVTLSCEQNLNHDAMYWYRQDPGQGLRLIYYSQIVNDFQKGDIAEGYSVSREKKESFPLTVTSAQKNPTAFYLCASSSGIWDTEAFFGQGTRLTVV.

This clone was counted a few times. The chain has TRBV5-1 and TRBJ1-4; 9 bases are a match to TRBD1. CDR3 length equals 14 residues. Germline-derived CDR1 and CDR2 are SGHRS and YFSETQ. The J segment lost 5 bases and the V segment lost 3 bases, leaving 2 bases of the junction unmatched. The CDR3: CASSSGQGNEKLFF. The CDR3 nucleotides are TGCGCCAGCAGCTCAGGACAGGGGAATGAAAAACTGTTTTTT. Full variable domain (missing parts from reference TRBV5-1 and TRBJ1-4): KAGVTQTPRYLIKTRGQQVTLSCSPISGHRSVSWYQQTPGQGLQFLFEYFSETQRNKGNFPGRFSGRQFSNSRSEMNVSTLELGDSALYLCASSSGQGNEKLFFGSGTQLSVL.

This sequence joins TRBV5-1 and TRBJ1-5; a possible D gene is TRBD1 (5 bases). The germline V and J ends were trimmed by 0 bases and 1 base, with 8 bases remaining between them. Germline values: CDR1 SGHRS, CDR2 YFSETQ. There are 15 residues in the CDR3. The CDR3 loop reads CASSLDGGSNQPQHF. In DNA form, the CDR3 reads TGCGCCAGCAGCTTGGACGGGGGGAGCAATCAGCCCCAGCATTTT.

J is TRBJ2-3 and V is TRBV7-2, with D unclear. Germline V lookup: CDR1 SGHTA, CDR2 FQGNSA. CDR3 length: 13 amino acids. Trimming left V 1 base short and J 2 bases short, with 4 bases between. Here the CDR3 DNA reads TGTGCCAGCAGCTTAGACTCCACAGATACGCAGTATTTT. Protein product: CASSLDSTDTQYF. Using reference TRBV7-2 and TRBJ2-3 for the parts outside the CDR3, the full variable domain is GAGVSQSPSNKVTEKGKDVELRCDPISGHTALYWYRQSLGQGLEFLIYFQGNSAPDKSGLPSDRFSAERTGGSVSTLTIQRTQQEDSAVYLCASSLDSTDTQYFGPGTRLTVL.